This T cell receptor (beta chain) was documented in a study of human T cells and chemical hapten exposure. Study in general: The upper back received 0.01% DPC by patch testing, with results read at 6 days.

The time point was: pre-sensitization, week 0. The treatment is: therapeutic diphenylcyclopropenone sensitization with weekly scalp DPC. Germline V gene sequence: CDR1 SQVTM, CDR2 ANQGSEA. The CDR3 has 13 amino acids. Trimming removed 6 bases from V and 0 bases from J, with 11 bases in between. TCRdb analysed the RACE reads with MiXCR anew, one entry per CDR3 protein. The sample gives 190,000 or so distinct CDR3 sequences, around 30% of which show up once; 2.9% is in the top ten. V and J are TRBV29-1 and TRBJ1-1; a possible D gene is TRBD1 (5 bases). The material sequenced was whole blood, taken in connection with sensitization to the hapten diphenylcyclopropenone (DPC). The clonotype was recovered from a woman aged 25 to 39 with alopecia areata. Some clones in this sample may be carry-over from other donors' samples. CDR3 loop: CSVHGGLNTEAFF. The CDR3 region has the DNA TGCAGCGTACACGGGGGTTTGAACACTGAAGCTTTCTTT.